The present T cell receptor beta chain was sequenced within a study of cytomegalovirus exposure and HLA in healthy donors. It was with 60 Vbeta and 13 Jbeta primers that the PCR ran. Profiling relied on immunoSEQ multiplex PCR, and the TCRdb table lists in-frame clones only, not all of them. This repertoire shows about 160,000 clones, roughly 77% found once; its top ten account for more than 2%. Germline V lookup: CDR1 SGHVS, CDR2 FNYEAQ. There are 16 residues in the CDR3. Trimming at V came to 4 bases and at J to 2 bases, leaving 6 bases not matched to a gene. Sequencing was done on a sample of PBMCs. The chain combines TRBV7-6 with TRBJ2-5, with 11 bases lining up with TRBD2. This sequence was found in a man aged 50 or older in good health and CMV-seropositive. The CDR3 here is CASSSLAGGRQETQYF. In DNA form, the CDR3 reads TGTGCCAGCAGCTCCTTAGCGGGGGGGCGACAAGAGACCCAGTACTTC.